This T cell receptor (beta chain) derives from a study of cytomegalovirus exposure and HLA in healthy donors. The PCR made use of 60 Vbeta and 13 Jbeta primers. This table comes from immunoSEQ multiplex PCR, and its TCRdb copy is limited to in-frame clones, with some not included. The sample includes over 110,000 clones, 79% of them seen just once. Trimming removed 4 bases from V and 6 bases from J; junction bases left unmatched: 15. The CDR3 has 16 amino acids. Per the germline V gene, CDR1 is MNHNS and CDR2 is SASEGT. The sample comprised PBMCs. This rearrangement joins TRBV6-1 to TRBJ2-7; 7 bases are shared with TRBD1. The sequence derives from a female donor in good health and CMV-seronegative. The CDR3 DNA is TGTGCCAGCAGTGCCCGCGACAGGGCCACCCCGATCGAGCAGTACTTC. Translating gives CASSARDRATPIEQYF.